This paragraph covers one TCR beta chain sequence. Donors were grouped by their self-reported clinical history. CDR3 length equals 14 residues. With 5 bases clipped from V and 2 bases from J, the junction kept 4 bases outside the gene matches. CDR1 is LNHNV and CDR2 is YYDKDF in the germline V gene (reference sequence). This sample was included in a study of blood T cell repertoires in COVID-19. TCRdb's table, derived via immunoSEQ multiplex PCR, lists solely in-frame clones and lacks some. The repertoire has hundreds of thousands of clones, 88% of them found once; the top ten carry approximately 2%. The chain is built from TRBV15 and TRBJ2-5, with 8 bases identical to TRBD1. This TCR derives from a middle-aged woman with acute COVID-19. The sample taken for sequencing was PBMCs or T cells enriched from blood (not recorded which). This CDR3 is CATSPGGGQETQYF. For the CDR3, the DNA is TGTGCCACCAGCCCAGGGGGCGGACAAGAGACCCAGTACTTC.